What follows are 3 T cell receptor beta chains derived from one specimen sequenced in a study of metastatic and nonmetastatic thyroid tumors. Patients were all untreated before their thyroid surgery. Through MiXCR, TCRdb re-clonotyped the PCR reads. The sample contains around 32,000 clones, under 8% of which appear only once. Sequencing was performed on blood. The receptors come from a female donor with papillary thyroid cancer or a benign thyroid nodule (not recorded which). Some clones in this sample may be carry-over from other donors' samples.

The chain combines TRBV29-1 with TRBJ2-2, with D hard to call. Germline V CDR1 and CDR2: SQVTM, ANQGSEA. This CDR3 comprises 13 residues. V lost 4 bases, J lost 6 bases, and 12 bases lay in between. CDR3 protein: CSVGRLTAGELFF. The CDR3 DNA follows: TGCAGCGTTGGCCGACTGACGGCCGGGGAGCTGTTTTTT.

This clone appeared many times. The chain uses TRBV10-2 and TRBJ1-5; D is uncertain. CDR1 WSHSY and CDR2 SAAADI come from the germline V gene. The V gene lost 7 bases and the J gene lost 1 base, with 14 bases spanning the gap. The CDR3 length is 15 residues. The CDR3 here is CASKASLGSNQPQHF. The CDR3 nucleotides are TGCGCCAGCAAGGCCAGCCTCGGGAGCAATCAGCCCCAGCATTTT.

To note about this clone: This may stem from a read error, because a much larger clone lies one nucleotide away. This sequence joins TRBV20-1 and TRBJ1-4; no definite D call. V was cut by 0 bases and J by 3 bases, with 14 bases left in between. CDR1 is DFQATT and CDR2 is SNEGSKA in the germline V gene (reference sequence). The CDR3 sequence is 16 residues long. The CDR3 region has the DNA TGCAGTGCTAGAGATCCAAAAGGACGTGCTAATGAAAAACTGTTTTTT. This translates into CSARDPKGRANEKLFF.